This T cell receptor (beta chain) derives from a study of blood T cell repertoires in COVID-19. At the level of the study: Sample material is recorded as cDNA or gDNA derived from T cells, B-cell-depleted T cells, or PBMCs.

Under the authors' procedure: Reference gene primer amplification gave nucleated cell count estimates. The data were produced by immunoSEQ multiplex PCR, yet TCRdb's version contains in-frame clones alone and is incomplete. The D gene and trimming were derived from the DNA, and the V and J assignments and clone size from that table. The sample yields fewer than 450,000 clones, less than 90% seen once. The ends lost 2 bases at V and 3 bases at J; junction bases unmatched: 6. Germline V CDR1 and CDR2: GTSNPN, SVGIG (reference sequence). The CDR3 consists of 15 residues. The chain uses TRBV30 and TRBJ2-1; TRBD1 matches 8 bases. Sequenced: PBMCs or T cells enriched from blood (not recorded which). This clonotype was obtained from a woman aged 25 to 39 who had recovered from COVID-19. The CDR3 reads CAWSYRDRLYNEQFF. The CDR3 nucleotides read TGTGCCTGGAGTTACCGGGACAGGCTCTACAATGAGCAGTTCTTC.